This TCR beta chain was recovered during a study of tumor-infiltrating lymphocytes in primary liver carcinoma. Study-wide results and limits: Paired tumor-adjacent and tumor-blood samples overlapped less than tumor region pairs did.

From unsorted bulk tissue weighing 20-30 mg, DNA and RNA were co-extracted. V lost 1 base and J lost 2; bases outside the gene matches: 8. The germline V gene encodes CDR1 SGHVS and CDR2 FQNEAQ. The CDR3 sequence is 17 residues long. Starting material of 500 to 600 ng total RNA yielded TCR beta cDNA via a constant-region primer. Library construction for TCR beta comprised three nested multiplex PCR rounds performed with slightly modified ARM-PCR. The first two PCR rounds, around 10 cycles each, used TRBV1-TRBV30 forward primers and a C-beta reverse primer. Via MiXCR, TCRdb re-called the multiplex PCR reads, giving one row per CDR3 protein. Among some 120,000 distinct CDR3 sequences, 55% to 65% were seen once, and the ten largest hold 9.3%. This clonotype was recorded once. Its antigen is unknown.

The chain is built from TRBV7-8 and TRBJ2-5, with 9 bases identical to TRBD2. This receptor was identified in a woman aged 55-75 years with primary liver carcinoma and hepatitis B virus infection. Sequencing used liver tumor tissue from sampling region 1. Stated subset: tumor region T1, superior pole. Here the CDR3 DNA reads TGTGCCAGCAGCTTAGGGCGGACTAGCGAGTGTCAAGAGACCCAGTACTTC. Its protein is CASSLGRTSECQETQYF.